This paragraph reports one T cell receptor beta chain. The data belong to a study of CD8+ T cells in alopecia areata. Extracted RNA was reverse transcribed into cDNA, the sequencing template. Measured with immunoSEQ multiplex PCR; TCRdb has only the in-frame clones, and not every one. Here the sample spans about 64,000 clones, 44% being singletons. The CDR3 consists of 16 residues. CDR1 and CDR2 from the germline V gene are LGHNA and YSLEER. The V gene end was trimmed by 0 bases and the J gene end by 3 bases; junction bases not matched to a gene: 4. The receptor was isolated from a human donor with alopecia areata. The sequencing sample was made of NKG2D-low CD8+ T cells sorted from blood. The chain carries TRBV4-3 and TRBJ2-1, with 8 bases identical to TRBD2. CDR3 region: CASSQDSGTVYNEQFF. The CDR3 DNA follows: TGCGCCAGCAGCCAAGATAGCGGGACCGTCTACAATGAGCAGTTCTTC.